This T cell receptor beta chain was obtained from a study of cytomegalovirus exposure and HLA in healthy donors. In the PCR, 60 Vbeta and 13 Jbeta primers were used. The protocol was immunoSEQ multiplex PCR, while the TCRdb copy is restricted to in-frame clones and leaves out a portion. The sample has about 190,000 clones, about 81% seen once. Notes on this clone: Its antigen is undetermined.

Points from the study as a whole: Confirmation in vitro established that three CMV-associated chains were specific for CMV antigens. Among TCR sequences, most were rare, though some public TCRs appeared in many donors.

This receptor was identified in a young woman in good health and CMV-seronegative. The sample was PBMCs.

CDR3 protein: CASSRDSPSNQPQHF. In DNA form, the CDR3 reads TGTGCCAGCAGCCGGGACAGTCCAAGCAATCAGCCCCAGCATTTT. The chain links TRBV7-9 to TRBJ1-5, with TRBD1 identical over 7 bases. Germline CDR1 SEHNR, CDR2 FQNEAQ (reference sequence). This CDR3 contains 15 residues. J was trimmed by 1 base and V by 5 bases; bases with no gene match: 5.